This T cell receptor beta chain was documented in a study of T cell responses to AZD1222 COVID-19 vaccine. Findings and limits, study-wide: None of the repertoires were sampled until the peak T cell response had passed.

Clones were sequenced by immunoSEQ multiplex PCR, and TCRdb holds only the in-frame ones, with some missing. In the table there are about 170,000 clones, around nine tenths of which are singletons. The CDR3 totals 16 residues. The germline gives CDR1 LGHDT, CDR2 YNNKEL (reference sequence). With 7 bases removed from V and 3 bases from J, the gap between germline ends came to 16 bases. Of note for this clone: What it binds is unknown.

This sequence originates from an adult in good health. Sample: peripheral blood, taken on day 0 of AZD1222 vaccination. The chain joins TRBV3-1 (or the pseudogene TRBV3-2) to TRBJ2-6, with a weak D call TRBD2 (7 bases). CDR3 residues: CASKGTGGLGANVLTF. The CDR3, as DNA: TGTGCCAGCAAGGGTACGGGGGGCCTTGGGGCCAACGTCCTGACTTTC.